One sample yielded the 18 T cell receptor beta chains listed below, sequenced in a study of CD8+ T cells in alopecia areata. Isolated RNA was reverse transcribed into cDNA used as the sequencing template. Measured with immunoSEQ multiplex PCR; TCRdb has only the in-frame clones, and not every one. The data contain some 220,000 clones, about 58% of them seen just once; the ten biggest clones take up around 1.6%. Treatment in this sample: oral pan-JAK inhibitor, 5-10 mg twice daily. The material was CD4+ T cells sorted from blood, obtained at week 4, from a patient treated with tofacitinib. Receptor source: a human donor with alopecia areata.

This chain uses TRBV4-3 with TRBJ2-7; 8 nucleotides match TRBD1. The length of the CDR3 is 16 residues. V dropped 3 bases and J dropped 1; count of bases not matched to a gene: 8. Germline CDR1 is LGHNA and CDR2 is YSLEER. DNA for the CDR3: TGCGCCAGCAGCCAGTCCGGGACAGGATCTTCCTACGAGCAGTACTTC. Its translation: CASSQSGTGSSYEQYF.

The J gene is TRBJ2-1, the V gene TRBV4-1, with D possibly being TRBD1 (5 bases). The CDR3 has 14 residues. Trimming removed 3 bases at V and 10 bases at J, with 16 bases between. Germline CDR1 is MGHRA and CDR2 is YSYEKL. As DNA, the CDR3 is TGCGCCAGCAGCCAGAGAGTAAGGGGCGGCGAGCAGTTCTTC. This codes for CASSQRVRGGEQFF.

The chain combines TRBV11-2 with TRBJ2-7; TRBD1 is a possible D gene (6 bases). The CDR3 is 12 amino acids. Germline CDR1 reads SGHAT; CDR2 reads FQNNGV. Trimming took off 7 bases at V and 7 bases at J, with 14 bases between the two ends. The chain's CDR3 is CASNRVVGEQYF. The CDR3 bases are TGTGCCAGCAACAGGGTGGTGGGGGAGCAGTACTTC.

This clone was seen a handful of times. The chain is built from TRBV4-3 and TRBJ1-2; the D gene is possibly TRBD1 (6 bases). The germline V and J ends were trimmed by 2 bases and 4 bases, with 8 bases remaining between them. The CDR3 has 13 amino acids. Germline values: CDR1 LGHNA, CDR2 YSLEER. CDR3 DNA: TGCGCCAGCAGCCAAAGGGGGTCCTATGGCTACACCTTC. As protein: CASSQRGSYGYTF.

V and J are TRBV11-2 and TRBJ2-1; D not resolved. Trimming removed 1 base from V and 0 bases from J, with 10 bases in between. From germline, CDR1 is SGHAT and CDR2 FQNNGV. This CDR3 spans 16 amino acids. Here the CDR3 reads CASSLGGTSSYNEQFF. The CDR3 DNA follows: TGTGCCAGCAGCTTAGGCGGCACGAGCTCCTACAATGAGCAGTTCTTC. Complete variable domain (other parts from reference TRBV11-2 and TRBJ2-1): EAGVAQSPRYKIIEKRQSVAFWCNPISGHATLYWYQQILGQGPKLLIQFQNNGVVDDSQLPKDRFSAERLKGVDSTLKIQPAKLEDSAVYLCASSLGGTSSYNEQFFGPGTRLTVL.

The chain combines TRBV2 with TRBJ2-3; the D is unclear. Germline V lookup: CDR1 SNHLY, CDR2 FYNNEI. The V gene lost 6 bases and the J gene lost 0 bases, with 19 bases spanning the gap. The length of the CDR3 is 17 residues. Here the CDR3 DNA reads TGTGCCAGCAGACGACCTTCGACGGCCGGTAGCACAGATACGCAGTATTTT. This translates into CASRRPSTAGSTDTQYF. Together with reference TRBV2 and TRBJ2-3, the CDR3 gives the full variable domain: EPEVTQTPSHQVTQMGQEVILRCVPISNHLYFYWYRQILGQKVEFLVSFYNNEISEKSEIFDDQFSVERPDGSNFTLKIRSTKLEDSAMYFCASRRPSTAGSTDTQYFGPGTRLTVL.

The gene calls are TRBV29-1 and TRBJ1-1; 8 bases match TRBD1. The CDR3 has 11 residues. V was pared by 7 bases and J by 10 bases, with 8 bases of the junction left unmatched. Germline assignment: CDR1 SQVTM and CDR2 ANQGSEA. As DNA, the CDR3 is TGCAGCGCCGCCCTCGACAGGGGAGCTTTCTTT. The encoded protein is CSAALDRGAFF.

The rearrangement joins TRBV7-2 to TRBJ2-4; 8 bases are shared with TRBD1. The CDR3 spans 14 residues. CDR1 is SGHTA and CDR2 is FQGNSA in the germline V gene. The V and J ends lost 4 bases and 5 bases, in that order; junction bases with no gene match: 4. The CDR3 loop reads CASSSPDRENIQYF. The CDR3 nucleotides read TGTGCCAGCAGCTCCCCGGACAGGGAAAACATTCAGTACTTC.

This clone was counted a few times. This chain uses TRBV29-1 with TRBJ1-2, with 7 nucleotides matching TRBD1. Germline CDR1 and CDR2: SQVTM and ANQGSEA. J was trimmed by 8 bases and V by 6 bases; bases with no gene match: 6. The CDR3 totals 11 residues. In DNA form, the CDR3 reads TGCAGCGTGACAGGGTTAAGAGGCTACACCTTC. Protein: CSVTGLRGYTF.

This clone came up a few times. V and J are TRBV14 and TRBJ2-3, with D unclear. CDR3 size: 14 residues. Germline assignment: CDR1 SGHDN and CDR2 FVKESK. V lost 3 bases to trimming and J lost 5 bases, with 12 bases between them. The CDR3 bases are TGTGCCAGCAGCCAGGGGTCCGTCGTAGATACGCAGTATTTT. This codes for CASSQGSVVDTQYF.

This clone was seen a few times. V and J are TRBV5-6 and TRBJ1-4, with 7 bases aligning to TRBD1. Germline V CDR1 and CDR2: SGHDT, YYEEEE. The V and J ends lost 0 bases and 10 bases, in that order; junction bases with no gene match: 12. This CDR3 spans 16 amino acids. In DNA, the CDR3 is TGTGCCAGCAGCTTGGCCGGGACAGCGGGGGTGGGAAAACTGTTTTTT. It encodes CASSLAGTAGVGKLFF.

The V call is TRBV10-3, the J call TRBJ2-5; TRBD1 might be the D (7 bases). The CDR3 loop spans 14 amino acids. Germline V CDR1 and CDR2: ENHRY, SYGVKD. Trimming stripped 6 bases from V and 4 bases from J, with 15 bases between. CDR3 DNA: TGTGCCATCAGCGGCAGGGGGGCGGGAGAGACCCAGTACTTC. This translates into CAISGRGAGETQYF.

The sample holds a few counts of this clone. The chain has TRBV15 and TRBJ2-1, with a tentative D call TRBD2 (6 bases). This CDR3 region has 18 residues. The V and J ends lost 0 bases and 9 bases respectively, with 24 bases between them. Germline loops: CDR1 LNHNV, CDR2 YYDKDF (reference sequence). The CDR3 DNA reads as TGTGCCACCAGCAGAGATAGGCCCCAGGTGGGGGGAGACAGTGAGCAGTTCTTC. As protein: CATSRDRPQVGGDSEQFF.

This clone came up a few times. This chain connects TRBV5-1 to TRBJ2-7; D perhaps matches TRBD1 (8 bases). Germline V CDR1 and CDR2: SGHRS, YFSETQ. This CDR3 contains 14 residues. With 1 base removed from V and 6 bases from J, the gap between germline ends came to 14 bases. The DNA of the CDR3 is TGCGCCAGCAGCTTGAACAGGGGGAGGGCCGAGCAGTACTTC. Its protein is CASSLNRGRAEQYF. The variable domain in full, with the rest retrieved from reference TRBV5-1 and TRBJ2-7, is KAGVTQTPRYLIKTRGQQVTLSCSPISGHRSVSWYQQTPGQGLQFLFEYFSETQRNKGNFPGRFSGRQFSNSRSEMNVSTLELGDSALYLCASSLNRGRAEQYFGPGTRLTVT.

The chain joins TRBV29-1 to TRBJ2-7; a possible D gene is TRBD1 (6 bases). Between the trimmed V and J ends, which lost 0 bases and 4 bases, there was a span of 22 bases. Germline lookup yields CDR1 SQVTM and CDR2 ANQGSEA. The CDR3 runs 17 residues. CDR3 sequence: CSVEEGQQGQPKYEQYF. The CDR3 region has the DNA TGCAGCGTTGAAGAAGGCCAGCAGGGACAACCAAAGTACGAGCAGTACTTC.

The chain employs TRBV9 and TRBJ1-2; 7 bases agree with TRBD1. Germline CDR1 and CDR2: SGDLS and YYNGEE. The CDR3 spans 15 residues. Unmatched junction bases numbered 12, after V lost 4 bases and J lost 6 bases. CDR3 bases: TGTGCCAGCAGCCCCAGCTCGACAGGGTTTGATGGCTACACCTTC. This sequence encodes CASSPSSTGFDGYTF. Based on the CDR3 plus reference TRBV9 and TRBJ1-2, the full variable domain is DSGVTQTPKHLITATGQRVTLRCSPRSGDLSVYWYQQSLDQGLQFLIQYYNGEERAKGNILERFSAQQFPDLHSELNLSSLELGDSALYFCASSPSSTGFDGYTFGSGTRLTVV.

The V call is TRBV4-3, the J call TRBJ1-2; 8 positions agree with TRBD1. In germline, CDR1 is LGHNA, CDR2 YSLEER. V lost 0 bases, J lost 6 bases, and 12 bases stayed unmatched. The CDR3 runs 17 residues. CDR3: CASSQEGPRTGINGYTF. CDR3 bases: TGCGCCAGCAGCCAAGAAGGTCCCCGGACAGGGATCAATGGCTACACCTTC.

Note on this clone: The same CDR3 also results from other DNA sequences found in this sample. V is TRBV29-1 and J is TRBJ2-3; D might be TRBD2 (6 bases). Germline CDR1 is SQVTM and CDR2 is ANQGSEA. Trimming removed 6 bases from V and 3 bases from J, with 7 bases in between. The CDR3 is 11 residues long. CDR3 sequence reads: CSVGTTDTQYF. DNA for the CDR3: TGCAGCGTGGGGACTACAGATACGCAGTATTTT.